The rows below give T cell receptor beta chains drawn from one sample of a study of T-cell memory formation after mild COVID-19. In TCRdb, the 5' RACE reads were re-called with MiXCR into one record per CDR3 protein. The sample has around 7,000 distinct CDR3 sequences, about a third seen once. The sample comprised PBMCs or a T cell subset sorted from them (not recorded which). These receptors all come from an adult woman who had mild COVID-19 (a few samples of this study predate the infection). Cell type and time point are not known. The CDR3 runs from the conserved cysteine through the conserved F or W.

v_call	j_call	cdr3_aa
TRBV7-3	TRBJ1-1	CASSSGQGSAEAFF
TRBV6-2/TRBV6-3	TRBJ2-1	CASSYRSGRPDNEQFF
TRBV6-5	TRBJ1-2	CASSKRDGYGYTF
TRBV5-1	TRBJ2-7	CASSLSTGGSYEQYF
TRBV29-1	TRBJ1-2	CSVQRGDPGGYTF
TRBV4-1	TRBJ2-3	CASSQTSAWIDTQYF
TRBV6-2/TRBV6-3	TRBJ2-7	CASSPNPLAGGLDEQYF
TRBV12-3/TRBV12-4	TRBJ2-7	CASSSGLAAASYEQYF
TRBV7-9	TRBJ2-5	CASSSPSGHSPRGTQYF
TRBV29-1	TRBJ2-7	CSAGGQGDEQYF
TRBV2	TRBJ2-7	CASHQPGTAYEQYF
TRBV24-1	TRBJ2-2	CATNPARTGELFF
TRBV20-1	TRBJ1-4	CSARVPTGRHEKLFF
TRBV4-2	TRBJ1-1	CASSQVTGAGVNTEAFF
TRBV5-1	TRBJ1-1	CASSLEPQGARATEAFF
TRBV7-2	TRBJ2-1	CASSESGYNEQFF
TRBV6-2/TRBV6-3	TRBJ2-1	CASKKLAGYNEQFF
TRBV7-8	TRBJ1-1	CASSLVAVNTEAFF
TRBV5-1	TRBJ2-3	CASSWTPVTDTQYF
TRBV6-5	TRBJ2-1	CASSKTDYNEQFF
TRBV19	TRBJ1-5	CASSIDNRGNQPQHF
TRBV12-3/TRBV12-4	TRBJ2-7	CASSFGAAYEQYF
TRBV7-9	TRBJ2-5	CASSLLAGSGETQYF
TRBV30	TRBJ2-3	CALAPTDTQYF
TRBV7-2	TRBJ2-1	CASSLGLAGGSQFF
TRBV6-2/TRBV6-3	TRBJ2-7	CASSYGGSHEQYF
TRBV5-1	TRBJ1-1	CASSKRAELNTEAFF
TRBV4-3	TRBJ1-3	CASSQEGWDTIYF
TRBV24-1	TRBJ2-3	CATSDLPDSTDTQYF
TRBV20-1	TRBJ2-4	CSAEGASGNLAKNIQYF
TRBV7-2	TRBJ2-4	CASSPLNPDRNIQYF
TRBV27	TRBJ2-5	CASSPRWGETQYF
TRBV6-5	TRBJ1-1	CASSYPGGPPEAFF
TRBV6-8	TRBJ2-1	CASSYELAGFSYNEQFF
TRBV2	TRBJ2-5	CASTLENQETQYF
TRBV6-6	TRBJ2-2	CASSYAATGELFF
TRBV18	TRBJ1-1	CASSPDRGTATEAFF
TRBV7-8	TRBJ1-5	CASSSLGGGGSGNQPQHF
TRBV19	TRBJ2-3	CASSISLGSWPIEDTQYF
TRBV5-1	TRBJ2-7	CASSPRPERGEQYF
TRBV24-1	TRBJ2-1	CATSDQIAGGNEQFF
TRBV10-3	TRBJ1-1	CAISDRRSLEGGKGEAFF
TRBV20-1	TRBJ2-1	CSASEGPGTLNEQFF
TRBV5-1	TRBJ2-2	CASSFSGIGNTGELFF
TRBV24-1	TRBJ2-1	CATSDAGTSGYNEQFF
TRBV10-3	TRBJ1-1	CATIPTGVGTEAFF
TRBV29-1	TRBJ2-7	CSAAGTGGNEQYF
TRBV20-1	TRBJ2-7	CSARDGSAGLSYEQYF
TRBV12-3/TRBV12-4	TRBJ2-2	CASSSRGGNTGELFF
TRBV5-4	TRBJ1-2	CASSFTENYGYTF
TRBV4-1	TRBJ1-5	CASSQRTGWNQPQHF
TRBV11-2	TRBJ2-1	CASSTTYGGNEQFF
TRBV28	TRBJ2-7	CASSFGGGRYEQYF
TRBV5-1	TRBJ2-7	CASSFFQGVYEQYF
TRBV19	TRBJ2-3	CASSIWDRTDTQYF
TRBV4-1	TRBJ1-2	CASSQDLSPASWGGYTF
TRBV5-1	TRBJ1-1	CASSPVANRRDTEAFF
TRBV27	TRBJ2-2	CASAMGHRTGWELFF
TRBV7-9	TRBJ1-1	CASSLGPDRNTEAFF
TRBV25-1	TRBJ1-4	CASSDWELDEKLFF